This T cell receptor beta chain was captured by sequencing in a study of post-analysis software for immune sequencing data. In the study overall: Progressive-relapsing, secondary progressive and relapsing-remitting multiple sclerosis were among the disease courses included. Study results and caveats: The study found TRBV5-6, TRBV5-1 and TRBV20-1 among 5 or 6 TRBV segments more frequent in patients than controls.

Researchers reported that TCR beta cDNA libraries carried unique molecular identifiers. TCRdb used MiXCR to reprocess the PCR reads, holding one entry per CDR3 protein. The table shows about 260,000 distinct CDR3 sequences, with less than 40% occurring only once. Germline CDR1 SGHRS, CDR2 YFSETQ. The CDR3 runs to 14 residues. V lost 3 bases, J lost 6 bases, and 5 bases stayed unmatched. A note on this clonotype: The antigen remains undetermined.

The specimen was blood. The chain joins TRBV5-1 to TRBJ2-3; 9 bases line up with TRBD1. The sequence came from a girl aged 5 to 17 with multiple sclerosis. The CDR3 loop is CASSYRTGADTQYF. CDR3 DNA sequence: TGCGCCAGCAGCTATCGGACAGGGGCGGATACGCAGTATTTT.